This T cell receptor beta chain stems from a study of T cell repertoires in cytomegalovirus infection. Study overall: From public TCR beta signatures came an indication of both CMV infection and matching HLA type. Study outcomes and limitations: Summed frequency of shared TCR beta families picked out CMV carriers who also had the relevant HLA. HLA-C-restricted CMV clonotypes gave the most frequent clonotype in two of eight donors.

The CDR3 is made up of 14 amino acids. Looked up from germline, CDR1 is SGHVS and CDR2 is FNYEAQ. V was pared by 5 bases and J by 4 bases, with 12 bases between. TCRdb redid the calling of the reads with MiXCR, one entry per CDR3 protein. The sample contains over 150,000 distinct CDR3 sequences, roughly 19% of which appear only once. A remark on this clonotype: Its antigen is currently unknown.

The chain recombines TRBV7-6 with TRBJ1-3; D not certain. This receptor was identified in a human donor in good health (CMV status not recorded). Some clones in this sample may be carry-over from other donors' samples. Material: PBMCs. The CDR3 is CASSRAQEGNTIYF. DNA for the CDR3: TGTGCCAGCAGCCGAGCCCAAGAAGGAAACACCATATATTTT.